The 21 T cell receptor beta chains below all came from one sample that was sequenced in a study of T cells after yellow fever vaccination. TCRdb re-analysed the 5' RACE reads in MiXCR, keeping a single row per CDR3 protein. The table lists roughly 340,000 distinct CDR3 sequences, 3% to 4.5% of them singletons. Sequenced material: PBMCs, taken 5 days after the yellow fever booster vaccination. Every receptor here comes from a man aged 18-30 years who received the YFV17D yellow fever vaccine.

The chain couples TRBV15 to TRBJ2-5; tentatively, D is TRBD2 (6 bases). Germline CDR1 LNHNV, CDR2 YYDKDF (reference sequence). The CDR3 covers 17 residues. With 1 base removed from V and 3 bases from J, the gap between germline ends came to 18 bases. CDR3 sequence: CATSRGCCDWEEETQYF. The CDR3 DNA reads as TGTGCCACCAGCAGAGGTTGTTGTGATTGGGAGGAAGAGACCCAGTACTTC.

In this sample, this clonotype turned up a few times. The V call is TRBV5-4, the J call TRBJ2-7; TRBD1 matches 8 bases. This CDR3 has 14 residues. Germline CDR1 and CDR2: SGHNT and YYREEE (reference sequence). The junction had 5 bases not matched to a gene; V was cut back by 3 bases and J by 3 bases. The CDR3: CASSYDRGGYEQYF. DNA of the CDR3: TGTGCCAGCAGCTACGACAGGGGAGGCTACGAGCAGTACTTC.

The sample holds many counts of this clonotype. The chain uses TRBV23-1 and TRBJ2-7; D gene uncertain. TRBV23-1 is known as an ORF, though its function is uncertain. The CDR3 runs 10 residues. The V and J ends lost 1 base and 9 bases respectively, with 4 bases between them. This CDR3 reads CASSQWVQYV. The CDR3 DNA follows: TGCGCCAGCAGTCAATGGGTGCAGTACGTC.

This clonotype was seen at least ten times. This chain connects TRBV11-2 to TRBJ2-3; D unclear. Trimming pared 1 base from V and 2 bases from J, leaving 10 bases between. The CDR3 covers 15 residues. CDR1 and CDR2 (germline): SGHAT, FQNNGV. The CDR3 nucleotides are TGTGCCAGCAGCTTAGTAGGAACAGCCACAGATACGCAGTATTTT. This encodes CASSLVGTATDTQYF.

The gene calls are TRBV6-6 and TRBJ1-1; perhaps TRBD1 as D (5 bases). Germline assignment: CDR1 MNHNY and CDR2 SVGAGI (reference sequence). The CDR3 is made up of 14 amino acids. Deletions cut 6 bases from V and 1 base from J, with 12 bases between. The DNA for the CDR3 is TGTGCCAGCAGGTGGGGCCGCGAGAACACTGAAGCTTTCTTT. Its translation: CASRWGRENTEAFF.

This clonotype has ten or more counts. V usage is TRBV24-1 and J usage is TRBJ2-2; D gene ambiguous. Germline V gene sequence: CDR1 KGHDR, CDR2 SFDVKD. The V and J ends lost 10 bases and 5 bases respectively, with 13 bases between them. The CDR3 has 13 amino acids. This chain's CDR3 is CATAPEVTGELFF. The CDR3 DNA is TGTGCCACTGCACCTGAGGTTACCGGGGAGCTGTTTTTT.

The table lists this clonotype with many counts. V is TRBV7-2 and J is TRBJ2-2; possible D gene TRBD2, 5 bases. Trimming removed 5 bases at V and 1 base at J, with 14 bases between. Germline CDR1 SGHTA, CDR2 FQGNSA. The CDR3 is made up of 16 amino acids. CDR3 in amino acids: CASSAGRGMNTGELFF. Here the CDR3 DNA reads TGTGCCAGCAGCGCCGGGCGAGGGATGAACACCGGGGAGCTGTTTTTT.

This clonotype was counted a few times. The CDR3 loop is CSARDTRSGANVLTF. The CDR3 bases are TGCAGTGCTAGAGATACCCGATCTGGGGCCAACGTCCTGACTTTC. The chain joins TRBV20-1 to TRBJ2-6, with D uncertain. The V end lost 0 bases, the J end lost 1 base, and 7 bases lay between the germline ends. Germline V CDR1 and CDR2: DFQATT, SNEGSKA (reference sequence). The CDR3 contains 15 residues.

This clonotype was seen a few times. The V gene is TRBV6-2 or TRBV6-3, the J gene TRBJ1-5; D is unresolved. CDR1 MNHEY and CDR2 SVGEGT come from the germline V gene. Deletions cut 0 bases from V and 1 base from J, with 7 bases between. The CDR3 is made up of 15 amino acids. This chain's CDR3 is CASSYSWGSNQPQHF. DNA of the CDR3: TGTGCCAGCAGTTACTCGTGGGGAAGCAATCAGCCCCAGCATTTT.

V is TRBV14 and J is TRBJ1-1; D gene uncertain. This CDR3 contains 15 residues. Trimming took off 0 bases at V and 2 bases at J, with 10 bases between the two ends. Germline V lookup: CDR1 SGHDN, CDR2 FVKESK. The CDR3 nucleotides are TGTGCCAGCAGCCAAGATTCACGTTTAAACACTGAAGCTTTCTTT. Its protein is CASSQDSRLNTEAFF.

V is TRBV11-3 and J is TRBJ2-5, with D possibly being TRBD1 (6 bases). The CDR3 runs 14 residues. Trimming left V 4 bases short and J 5 bases short, with 14 bases between. The germline CDR1 and CDR2 sequences are SGHNT and YENEEA. The CDR3 DNA follows: TGTGCCAGCAGCTCTCAGGGGCGGCAGGAGACCCAGTACTTC. This translates into CASSSQGRQETQYF.

The chain has TRBV29-1 and TRBJ1-1, with D possibly matching TRBD1 (6 bases). This CDR3 has 11 amino acids. CDR1 is SQVTM and CDR2 is ANQGSEA in the germline V gene. The CDR3 DNA is TGCAGTGCCGGCGGACAGAGTGAAGCTTTCTTT. It yields the protein CSAGGQSEAFF. The full variable domain, in which reference TRBV29-1 and TRBJ1-1 provide the parts outside the CDR3, is SAVISQKPSRDICQRGTSLTIQCQVDSQVTMMFWYRQQPGQSLTLIATANQGSEATYESGFVIDKFPISRPNLTFSTLTVSNMSPEDSSIYLCSAGGQSEAFFGQGTRLTVV.

The chain joins TRBV6-1 to TRBJ2-7, with 10 bases that match TRBD1. CDR1 is MNHNS, CDR2 SASEGT, per germline. Losses at the gene ends were 6 bases for V and 2 bases for J; bases not matched to a gene: 7. The CDR3 covers 15 residues. CDR3 in DNA: TGTGCCAGCAGCCCCGGGACAGGGGAACCCTACGAGCAGTACTTC. Translating it yields CASSPGTGEPYEQYF.

The chain has TRBV6-6 and TRBJ1-5; D is ambiguous. With 0 bases removed from V and 1 base from J, the gap between germline ends came to 10 bases. Germline CDR1 MNHNY, CDR2 SVGAGI (reference sequence). The CDR3 is 16 amino acids. CDR3 sequence reads: CASSYSISVSNQPQHF. The CDR3 DNA reads TGTGCCAGCAGTTACTCCATCAGCGTAAGCAATCAGCCCCAGCATTTT.

This clonotype was seen many times. V is TRBV28 and J is TRBJ1-2; D might be TRBD1 (6 bases). The CDR3 has 15 amino acids. Trimming pared 3 bases from V and 2 bases from J, leaving 13 bases between. CDR1 and CDR2 from the germline V gene are MDHEN and SYDVKM. CDR3 sequence reads: CASSLSGAWNYGYTF. DNA for the CDR3: TGTGCCAGCAGTTTGTCGGGGGCCTGGAACTATGGCTACACCTTC.

This clonotype was found many times. This chain joins TRBV11-3 and TRBJ2-2, with 7 nucleotides matching TRBD2. CDR3 length equals 16 residues. V lost 3 bases, J lost 4 bases, and 8 bases stayed unmatched. Germline CDR1 and CDR2: SGHNT and YENEEA. CDR3 sequence (DNA): TGTGCCAGCAGCTTTCGCCGGGGGGTCGGCACCGGGGAGCTGTTTTTT. It encodes CASSFRRGVGTGELFF.

This clonotype was seen a few times. DNA of the CDR3: TGTGCCAGTAGTGCACGTCGAGGGGGTGCTGGGGCCAACGTCCTGACTTTC. Protein sequence: CASSARRGGAGANVLTF. J is TRBJ2-6 and V is TRBV19, with D perhaps TRBD1 (6 bases). The CDR3 is 17 amino acids. Per the germline V gene, CDR1 is LNHDA and CDR2 is SQIVND (reference sequence). V was clipped by 5 bases and J by 2 bases, with 16 bases between them.

This clonotype was detected a few times. The rearrangement links TRBV5-1 to TRBJ2-2; D unclear. V lost 2 bases and J 0 bases, leaving 5 bases between the germline ends. CDR3 length: 14 amino acids. Germline assignment: CDR1 SGHRS and CDR2 YFSETQ. CDR3 region: CASSFSSNTGELFF. DNA of the CDR3: TGCGCCAGCAGCTTCTCATCGAACACCGGGGAGCTGTTTTTT.

This clonotype was seen at least ten times. This chain links TRBV5-1 with TRBJ2-1; 12 bases are shared with TRBD2. V shed 4 bases, J shed 8 bases, and the junction held 10 bases outside the gene matches. Germline lookup yields CDR1 SGHRS and CDR2 YFSETQ. CDR3 length: 16 amino acids. The CDR3, as DNA: TGCGCCAGCAGCACTAGCGGGGGGCCCCGAGGGGATGAGCAGTTCTTC. Translated: CASSTSGGPRGDEQFF.

This clonotype was detected a few times. The chain couples TRBV4-3 to TRBJ1-6; TRBD1 might be the D (5 bases). V dropped 2 bases and J dropped 9 bases, with 14 bases sitting between them. CDR3 length equals 15 residues. CDR1 is LGHNA, CDR2 YSLEER, per germline. The CDR3 DNA reads TGCGCCAGCAGCCAATGGGACCTTGGGGCTTCACCCCTCCACTTT. Protein sequence: CASSQWDLGASPLHF.

Only a few counts were recorded for this clonotype. V gene TRBV5-4 combines with J gene TRBJ1-2; D possibly corresponds to TRBD1 (5 bases). Germline loops: CDR1 SGHNT, CDR2 YYREEE (reference sequence). This CDR3 spans 12 amino acids. Trimming left V 0 bases short and J 8 bases short, with 8 bases between. The CDR3 DNA is TGTGCCAGCAGCTTGGGGGACTTGGGCTACACCTTC. This codes for CASSLGDLGYTF.